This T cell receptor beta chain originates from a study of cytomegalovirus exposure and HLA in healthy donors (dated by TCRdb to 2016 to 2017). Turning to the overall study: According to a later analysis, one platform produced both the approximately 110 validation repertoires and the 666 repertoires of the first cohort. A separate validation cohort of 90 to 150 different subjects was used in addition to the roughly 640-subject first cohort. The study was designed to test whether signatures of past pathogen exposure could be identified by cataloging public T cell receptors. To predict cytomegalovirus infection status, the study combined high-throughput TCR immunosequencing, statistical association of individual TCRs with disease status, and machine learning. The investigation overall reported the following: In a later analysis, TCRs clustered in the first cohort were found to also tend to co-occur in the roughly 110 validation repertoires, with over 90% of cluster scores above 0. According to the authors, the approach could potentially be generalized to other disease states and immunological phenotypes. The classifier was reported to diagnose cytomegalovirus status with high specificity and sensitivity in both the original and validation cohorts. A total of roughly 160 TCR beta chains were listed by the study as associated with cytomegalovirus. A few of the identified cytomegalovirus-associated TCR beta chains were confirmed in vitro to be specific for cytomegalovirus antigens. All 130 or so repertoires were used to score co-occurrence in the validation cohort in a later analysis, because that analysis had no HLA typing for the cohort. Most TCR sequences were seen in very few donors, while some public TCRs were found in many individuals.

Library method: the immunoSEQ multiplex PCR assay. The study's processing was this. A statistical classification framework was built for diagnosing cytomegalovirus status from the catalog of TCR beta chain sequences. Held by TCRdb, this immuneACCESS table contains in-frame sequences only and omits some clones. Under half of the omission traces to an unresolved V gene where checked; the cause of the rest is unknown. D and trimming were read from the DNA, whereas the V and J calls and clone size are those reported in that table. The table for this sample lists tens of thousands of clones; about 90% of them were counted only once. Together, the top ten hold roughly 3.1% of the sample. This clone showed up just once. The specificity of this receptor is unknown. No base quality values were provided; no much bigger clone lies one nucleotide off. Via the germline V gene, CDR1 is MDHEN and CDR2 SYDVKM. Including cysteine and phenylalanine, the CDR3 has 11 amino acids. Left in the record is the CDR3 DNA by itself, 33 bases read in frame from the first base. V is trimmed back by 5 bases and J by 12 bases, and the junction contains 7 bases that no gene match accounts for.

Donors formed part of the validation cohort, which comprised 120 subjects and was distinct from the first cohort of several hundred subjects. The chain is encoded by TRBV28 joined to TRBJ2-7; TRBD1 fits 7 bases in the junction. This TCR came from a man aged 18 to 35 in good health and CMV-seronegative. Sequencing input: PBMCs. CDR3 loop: CASSGTGALYF. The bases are TGTGCCAGCAGTGGAACAGGGGCTCTGTACTTC. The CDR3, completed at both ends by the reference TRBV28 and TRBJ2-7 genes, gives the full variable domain DVKVTQSSRYLVKRTGEKVFLECVQDMDHENMFWYRQDPGLGLRLIYFSYDVKMKEKGDIPEGYSVSREKKERFSLILESASTNQTSMYLCASSGTGALYFGPGTRLTVT.